This T cell receptor (beta chain) was sequenced during a study of T cell repertoires in cytomegalovirus infection. About the study: Public TCR beta signatures provided an indication of both CMV infection and a matching HLA type. Findings and limits, study-wide: Cumulative frequency (of public TCR beta family members) identified carriers of CMV plus the relevant HLA. Ex vivo responses were dominated by HLA-C-restricted CMV-specific TCR beta clonotypes.

Each CDR3 protein gets one entry after TCRdb re-called the reads with MiXCR. The table records about 340,000 distinct CDR3 sequences, about 28% of them present only once. Germline V gene sequence: CDR1 SNHLY, CDR2 FYNNEI. This CDR3 comprises 15 residues. The V and J ends lost 7 bases and 5 bases respectively, with 15 bases between them. This clonotype was seen more than once but under ten times. Its antigen remains unknown. This sequence was found in a human donor in good health (CMV status not recorded). Some clones in this sample may be carry-over from other donors' samples. V and J are TRBV2 and TRBJ1-6; a weak D match, TRBD1 (6 bases). This specimen consisted of cultured PBMCs, obtained from culture after CMV antigen stimulation. The CDR3 DNA reads TGTGCCAGCAAAACCGGGACAACGCATAATTCACCCCTCCACTTT. It yields the protein CASKTGTTHNSPLHF.